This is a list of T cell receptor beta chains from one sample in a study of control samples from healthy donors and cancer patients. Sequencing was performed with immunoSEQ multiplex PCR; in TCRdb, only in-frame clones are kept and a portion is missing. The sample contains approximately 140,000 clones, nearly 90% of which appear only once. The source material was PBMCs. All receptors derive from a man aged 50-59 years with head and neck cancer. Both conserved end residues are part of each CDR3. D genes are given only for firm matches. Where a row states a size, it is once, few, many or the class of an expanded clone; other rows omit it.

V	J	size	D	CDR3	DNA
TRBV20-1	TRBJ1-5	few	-	CSASIGGHQPQHF	TGCAGTGCTAGTATCGGAGGTCATCAGCCCCAGCATTTT
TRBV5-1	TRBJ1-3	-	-	CASSLGSGNTIYF	TGCGCCAGCAGCCTGGGATCTGGAAACACCATATATTTT
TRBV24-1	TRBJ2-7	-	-	CATSGGGNSEQYF	TGTGCCACCAGTGGCGGAGGGAATTCCGAGCAGTACTTC
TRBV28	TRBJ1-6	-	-	CASSRGRGEGNSPLHF	TGTGCCAGCAGCCGCGGCCGGGGGGAGGGAAATTCACCCCTCCACTTT
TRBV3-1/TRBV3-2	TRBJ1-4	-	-	CASSRGGVEKLFF	TGTGCCAGCAGTCGCGGAGGGGTCGAGAAACTGTTTTTT
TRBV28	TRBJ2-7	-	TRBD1	CASGDRATYEQYF	TGTGCCAGCGGTGACAGGGCTACCTACGAGCAGTACTTC
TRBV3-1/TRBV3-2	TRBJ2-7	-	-	CASSLGAEQYF	TGTGCCAGCAGTCTAGGGGCCGAGCAGTACTTC
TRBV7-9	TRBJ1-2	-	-	CASSPPSLGYGYTF	TGTGCCAGCAGCCCCCCCTCCCTGGGCTATGGCTACACCTTC
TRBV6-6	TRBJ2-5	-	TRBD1	CASSFLDRAQETQYF	TGTGCCAGCAGTTTCCTAGACAGGGCTCAAGAGACCCAGTACTTC
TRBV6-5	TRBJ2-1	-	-	CASRKRDRNEQFF	TGTGCCAGCCGAAAGCGTGATCGGAATGAGCAGTTCTTC
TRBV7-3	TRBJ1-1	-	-	CASTLVPGGEAFF	TGTGCCAGCACCTTGGTCCCGGGGGGTGAAGCTTTCTTT
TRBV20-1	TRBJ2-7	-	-	CSASPGWAVRYSYEQYF	TGCAGTGCTAGTCCTGGGTGGGCCGTGCGGTATTCCTACGAGCAGTACTTC
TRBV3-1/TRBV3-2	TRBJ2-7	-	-	CASRLGYEQYF	TGTGCCAGCAGACTGGGCTACGAGCAGTACTTC
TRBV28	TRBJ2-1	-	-	CASSLYREEEQFF	TGTGCCAGCAGTTTATACAGGGAGGAGGAGCAGTTCTTC
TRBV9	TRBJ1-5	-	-	CASSLQGYGNQPQHF	TGTGCCAGCAGCCTACAGGGTTACGGCAATCAGCCCCAGCATTTT
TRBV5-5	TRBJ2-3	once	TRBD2	CASIPSGLAGADTQYF	TGTGCCAGCATCCCATCCGGACTAGCGGGGGCAGATACGCAGTATTTT
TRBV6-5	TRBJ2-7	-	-	CASSYSRGNGEQYF	TGTGCCAGCAGTTACTCCCGAGGGAACGGCGAGCAGTACTTC
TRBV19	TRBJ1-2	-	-	CASSTRSEGIGYTF	TGTGCCAGTAGTACAAGGTCGGAAGGAATAGGCTACACCTTC
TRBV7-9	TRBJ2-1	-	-	CAAGDNFYNEQFF	TGTGCCGCGGGCGACAACTTCTACAATGAGCAGTTCTTC
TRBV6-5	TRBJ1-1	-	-	CASSYSWGTEAFF	TGTGCCAGCAGTTACTCGTGGGGCACTGAAGCTTTCTTT
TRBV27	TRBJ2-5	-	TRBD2	CASSQLAGDMGTQYF	TGTGCCAGCAGTCAACTAGCGGGGGATATGGGGACCCAGTACTTC
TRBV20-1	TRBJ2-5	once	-	CSARTEETQYF	TGCAGTGCCCGCACAGAAGAGACCCAGTACTTC
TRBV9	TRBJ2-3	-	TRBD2	CASSIAGDADTQYF	TGTGCCAGCAGCATAGCGGGAGACGCAGATACGCAGTATTTT
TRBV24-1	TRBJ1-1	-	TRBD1	CATSDTPGTGNTEAFF	TGTGCCACCAGTGATACACCCGGGACAGGGAACACTGAAGCTTTCTTT
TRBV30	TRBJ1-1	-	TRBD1	CAWTTGARNTEAFF	TGTGCCTGGACTACAGGGGCGAGGAACACTGAAGCTTTCTTT
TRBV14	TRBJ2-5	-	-	CASSQVNTPNVTQYF	TGTGCCAGCAGCCAAGTTAACACTCCAAATGTGACCCAGTACTTC
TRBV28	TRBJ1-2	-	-	CASRDQANYGYTF	TGTGCCAGTAGGGACCAAGCTAACTATGGCTACACCTTC
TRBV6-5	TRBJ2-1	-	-	CASSYSGAGEQFF	TGTGCCAGCAGTTACTCAGGGGCCGGTGAGCAGTTCTTC
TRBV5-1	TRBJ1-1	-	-	CASRILPLGSGNTEAFF	TGCGCCAGCCGGATCCTCCCACTGGGGTCGGGGAACACTGAAGCTTTCTTT